This entry lists 28 T cell receptor beta chains sequenced from one sample in a study of blood T cell repertoires in COVID-19. Using immunoSEQ multiplex PCR, the repertoire was profiled, and TCRdb retains in-frame clones only, with some absent. The table records 100,000 to 150,000 clones, about 80% of them present only once. Sequenced input: peripheral blood. The origin of the receptors is a human donor in a cohort sampled during active COVID-19.

The chain joins TRBV28 to TRBJ1-5, with a tentative D call TRBD1 (5 bases). The CDR3 is made up of 14 amino acids. Germline loops: CDR1 MDHEN, CDR2 SYDVKM. V was shortened by 5 bases and J by 3 bases, with 11 bases between the two germline ends. The CDR3 sequence is CASSAGSPNQPQHF. The CDR3, as DNA: TGTGCCAGCAGTGCAGGGTCCCCCAATCAGCCCCAGCATTTT.

J is TRBJ1-4 and V is TRBV7-9, with TRBD1 matching over 7 bases. This CDR3 comprises 18 residues. V trimming: 5 bases; J trimming: 0 bases; junction bases outside the gene matches: 12. Germline V lookup: CDR1 SEHNR, CDR2 FQNEAQ (reference sequence). The CDR3 sequence is CASSQNRDSPATNEKLFF. CDR3 DNA: TGTGCCAGCAGCCAAAACCGGGACAGCCCTGCAACTAATGAAAAACTGTTTTTT. The full variable domain, rest sourced from reference TRBV7-9 and TRBJ1-4, is DTGVSQNPRHKITKRGQNVTFRCDPISEHNRLYWYRQTLGQGPEFLTYFQNEAQLEKSRLLSDRFSAERPKGSFSTLEIQRTEQGDSAMYLCASSQNRDSPATNEKLFFGSGTQLSVL.

The CDR3 bases are TGTGCCAGCAGCTTTGGGGCGGGGAATGAAAAACTGTTTTTT. Protein: CASSFGAGNEKLFF. The chain couples TRBV11-2 to TRBJ1-4; tentatively, D is TRBD1 (5 bases). This CDR3 comprises 14 residues. V lost 3 bases and J 5 bases, leaving 10 bases between the germline ends. The V gene's germline CDR1 is SGHAT and CDR2 FQNNGV.

The gene calls are TRBV7-8 and TRBJ2-3; 12 bases map to TRBD2. V shed 5 bases and J 5 bases; nucleotides not matched to a gene: 8. The CDR3 has 16 amino acids. Germline CDR1 reads SGHVS; CDR2 reads FQNEAQ. CDR3 coding DNA: TGTGCCAGCAGCCCAGGACTAGCGGGAAGTGGAGATACGCAGTATTTT. Translation gives CASSPGLAGSGDTQYF.

The chain combines TRBV11-2 with TRBJ1-1; 8 positions agree with TRBD1. The V and J ends lost 7 bases and 1 base, in that order; junction bases with no gene match: 8. In germline, CDR1 is SGHAT, CDR2 FQNNGV. This CDR3 has 15 amino acids. CDR3 coding DNA: TGTGCCAGCACCCGCTTCGGACAGGGGAACACTGAAGCTTTCTTT. It translates to CASTRFGQGNTEAFF.

The V gene is TRBV19, the J gene TRBJ1-6, with TRBD1 identical over 9 bases. The germline CDR1 and CDR2 sequences are LNHDA and SQIVND (reference sequence). The CDR3 contains 16 residues. V was clipped by 3 bases and J by 7 bases; unmatched bases: 7. The CDR3 nucleotides are TGTGCCAGTAGTATCGGGACAGGGTTGAGAAATTCACCCCTCCACTTT. The encoded protein is CASSIGTGLRNSPLHF. Drawing the rest from reference TRBV19 and TRBJ1-6, the complete variable domain is DGGITQSPKYLFRKEGQNVTLSCEQNLNHDAMYWYRQDPGQGLRLIYYSQIVNDFQKGDIAEGYSVSREKKESFPLTVTSAQKNPTAFYLCASSIGTGLRNSPLHFGNGTRLTVT.

This clone was found once. The J gene is TRBJ1-6, the V gene TRBV7-8, with 11 bases fitting TRBD1. J gave up 9 bases and V 2 bases, and 6 bases lay outside the gene matches. The CDR3 length is 16 residues. Germline CDR1 and CDR2: SGHVS and FQNEAQ. CDR3 sequence (DNA): TGTGCCAGCAGCTTACACCGGGACAGGGGGACTTCACCCCTCCACTTT. Protein sequence: CASSLHRDRGTSPLHF.

The gene calls are TRBV11-2 and TRBJ1-5, with 8 bases fitting TRBD1. This CDR3 is 15 amino acids long. Germline V gives CDR1 SGHAT, CDR2 FQNNGV. V shed 2 bases, J shed 3 bases, and the junction held 3 bases outside the gene matches. CDR3 DNA sequence: TGTGCCAGCAGCTTATCGGGACAGGTCAATCAGCCCCAGCATTTT. Translation: CASSLSGQVNQPQHF.

This clone was seen a single time. The chain has TRBV2 and TRBJ1-2; 8 nucleotides align to TRBD1. Germline CDR1 SNHLY, CDR2 FYNNEI. The CDR3 loop spans 12 amino acids. V dropped 3 bases and J dropped 8; count of bases not matched to a gene: 2. This CDR3 is CASSETGDGYTF. CDR3 nucleotide sequence: TGTGCCAGCAGTGAGACAGGGGACGGCTACACCTTC.

J is TRBJ1-2 and V is TRBV10-3; 9 positions agree with TRBD1. The CDR3 runs 16 residues. V shed 6 bases, J shed 0 bases, and the junction held 8 bases outside the gene matches. The germline V gene has CDR1 ENHRY and CDR2 SYGVKD. The CDR3 loop reads CAISAGQGPTNYGYTF. The CDR3 DNA is TGTGCCATCAGCGCCGGACAGGGGCCAACTAACTATGGCTACACCTTC.

CDR3 sequence: CASSLLPGGLNTGELFF. The CDR3, as DNA: TGTGCCAGCAGCTTACTTCCAGGGGGCCTGAACACCGGGGAGCTGTTTTTT. V is TRBV7-2 and J is TRBJ2-2; the match to TRBD1 covers 8 bases. This CDR3 is 17 amino acids long. Germline CDR1 is SGHTA and CDR2 is FQGNSA. V dropped 2 bases and J dropped 1; count of bases not matched to a gene: 6.

This chain joins TRBV18 and TRBJ1-1, with D unclear. The CDR3 spans 14 residues. V was trimmed by 5 bases and J by 1 base, leaving 11 bases between them. Per germline, CDR1 KGHSH and CDR2 LQKENI. The CDR3 sequence: CASSLARANTEAFF. In DNA form, the CDR3 reads TGTGCCAGCTCATTAGCTAGAGCGAACACTGAAGCTTTCTTT.

The chain recombines TRBV2 with TRBJ2-1; TRBD1 matches 7 bases. V was pared by 5 bases and J by 4 bases, with 2 bases of the junction left unmatched. Germline CDR1 reads SNHLY; CDR2 reads FYNNEI. CDR3 size: 13 residues. The DNA for the CDR3 is TGTGCCAGCAGTACGGGACAGTACAATGAGCAGTTCTTC. Its translation is CASSTGQYNEQFF.

CDR3 in DNA: TGTGCCAGCAGCTTAGCCGTTCAAGAGACCCAGTACTTC. This gives the protein CASSLAVQETQYF. V gene TRBV7-2 combines with J gene TRBJ2-5; no definite D call. V was cut by 0 bases and J by 2 bases, with 4 bases left in between. CDR3 length: 13 amino acids. In germline, CDR1 is SGHTA, CDR2 FQGNSA.

The V call is TRBV3-1 (or the pseudogene TRBV3-2), the J call TRBJ2-3, with 8 bases lining up with TRBD1. With 5 bases clipped from V and 1 base from J, the junction kept 2 bases outside the gene matches. The CDR3 is 14 residues long. CDR1 is LGHDT and CDR2 is YNNKEL in the germline V gene (reference sequence). In DNA, the CDR3 is TGTGCCAGCAGCAGGGGACAGGGCACAGATACGCAGTATTTT. The encoded protein is CASSRGQGTDTQYF.

This clone was found a few times. V gene TRBV28 combines with J gene TRBJ1-5; D is uncertain. Germline CDR1 reads MDHEN; CDR2 reads SYDVKM. The CDR3 contains 14 residues. V was cut by 6 bases and J by 1 base, with 10 bases left in between. The CDR3 sequence is CASSPGGSNQPQHF. As DNA, the CDR3 is TGTGCCAGCAGCCCGGGAGGGAGCAATCAGCCCCAGCATTTT.

Remarks on this clone: Other DNA variants within this sample encode the same CDR3. The chain employs TRBV19 and TRBJ2-7, with D tentatively TRBD2 (6 bases). V was pared by 1 base and J by 4 bases, with 8 bases between. CDR3 length equals 13 residues. Germline V lookup: CDR1 LNHDA, CDR2 SQIVND (reference sequence). The DNA of the CDR3 is TGTGCCAGTAGTATAGCCGGGGGATACGAGCAGTACTTC. This translates into CASSIAGGYEQYF.

The V call is TRBV7-2, the J call TRBJ1-3; D unresolved. CDR3 length: 14 residues. From germline, CDR1 is SGHTA and CDR2 FQGNSA. Trimming stripped 5 bases from V and 7 bases from J, with 15 bases between. DNA for the CDR3: TGTGCCAGCAGCCAAAGGACTCCGAGGAACACCATATATTTT. Protein product: CASSQRTPRNTIYF.

The V and J genes are TRBV28 and TRBJ2-3; no clear D. CDR3 length equals 13 residues. Per germline, CDR1 MDHEN and CDR2 SYDVKM. The V gene lost 6 bases and the J gene lost 0 bases, with 7 bases spanning the gap. This CDR3 reads CASSVPSTDTQYF. DNA of the CDR3: TGTGCCAGCAGCGTTCCTAGCACAGATACGCAGTATTTT.

The chain couples TRBV6-2 or TRBV6-3 to TRBJ1-2; D is uncertain. Germline CDR1 and CDR2: MNHEY and SVGEGT. V was pared by 6 bases and J by 3 bases, with 14 bases between. CDR3 length: 14 residues. CDR3 nucleotide sequence: TGTGCCAGCAGCCAACGACGGGAATACTATGGCTACACCTTC. Its protein is CASSQRREYYGYTF.

This clone has only one observation. The rearrangement uses TRBV18 and TRBJ2-7; 10 nucleotides align to TRBD1. After removal of 4 bases from V and 8 bases from J, the junction contained 5 bases not matched to a gene. Germline values: CDR1 KGHSH, CDR2 LQKENI. CDR3 length: 13 residues. The chain's CDR3 is CASSLDRGAQQYF. Written as DNA, the CDR3 is TGTGCCAGCTCACTGGACAGGGGGGCGCAGCAGTACTTC.

This clone was seen a few times. The rearrangement links TRBV11-3 to TRBJ1-6; D perhaps matches TRBD1 (6 bases). This CDR3 is 13 amino acids long. Germline V gene lookup returns CDR1 SGHNT and CDR2 YENEEA. Trimming took 5 bases from V and 15 from J, leaving 17 bases between them. The chain's CDR3 is CASSPGVGGHLHF. The CDR3, as DNA: TGTGCCAGCAGCCCAGGCGTTGGGGGCCACCTCCACTTT.

The chain uses TRBV7-8 and TRBJ2-5; no clear D. Trimming stripped 1 base from V and 5 bases from J, with 11 bases between. The CDR3 has 14 amino acids. Germline V lookup: CDR1 SGHVS, CDR2 FQNEAQ. CDR3 sequence (DNA): TGTGCCAGCAGCTTAGTTCCGGGTGGGGAGACCCAGTACTTC. Translation gives CASSLVPGGETQYF.

The chain joins TRBV6-5 to TRBJ2-3; D may be TRBD1 (5 bases). V shed 0 bases and J shed 0 bases, with 10 bases lying between them. CDR3 length equals 16 residues. Germline lookup yields CDR1 MNHEY and CDR2 SVGAGI. CDR3 DNA: TGTGCCAGCAGTTACTCCGGACACGGCAGCACAGATACGCAGTATTTT. Its protein product is CASSYSGHGSTDTQYF.

The sample holds one count of this clone. This sequence joins TRBV4-3 and TRBJ1-3, with 11 bases matching TRBD1. J gave up 2 bases and V 1 base, and 4 bases lay outside the gene matches. Germline V gene sequence: CDR1 LGHNA, CDR2 YSLEER. The CDR3 is 17 amino acids. CDR3 DNA: TGCGCCAGCAGCCAAGCACCGGGACAGGGGGCTGGAAACACCATATATTTT. Translation: CASSQAPGQGAGNTIYF.

The chain is built from TRBV7-8 and TRBJ2-7; D remains unclear. Trimming removed 2 bases from V and 6 bases from J, with 11 bases in between. The CDR3 spans 13 residues. Germline V gene lookup returns CDR1 SGHVS and CDR2 FQNEAQ. CDR3 sequence reads: CASSLHQDGEQYF. The CDR3 nucleotides are TGTGCCAGCAGCTTACACCAGGATGGCGAGCAGTACTTC.

Details on this clone: At one boundary the junction diverges from the germline segment, which might be a read error. The chain recombines TRBV7-7 with TRBJ2-7, with 7 bases that match TRBD1. This CDR3 contains 14 residues. In germline, CDR1 is SSHAT, CDR2 FNYEAQ (reference sequence). In nucleotides, the CDR3 is TGTGCTAGCAGCTACCGACAGGGTCCCTACGAGCAGTACTTC. It encodes CASSYRQGPYEQYF.

This rearrangement joins TRBV7-9 to TRBJ2-2; TRBD2 might be the D (6 bases). The CDR3 has 15 residues. Germline CDR1 is SEHNR and CDR2 is FQNEAQ (reference sequence). V lost 2 bases and J lost 5, with 12 bases in between. The chain's CDR3 is CASSLPRLGTGELFF. The CDR3 DNA reads as TGTGCCAGCAGCTTACCAAGACTAGGGACCGGGGAGCTGTTTTTT.